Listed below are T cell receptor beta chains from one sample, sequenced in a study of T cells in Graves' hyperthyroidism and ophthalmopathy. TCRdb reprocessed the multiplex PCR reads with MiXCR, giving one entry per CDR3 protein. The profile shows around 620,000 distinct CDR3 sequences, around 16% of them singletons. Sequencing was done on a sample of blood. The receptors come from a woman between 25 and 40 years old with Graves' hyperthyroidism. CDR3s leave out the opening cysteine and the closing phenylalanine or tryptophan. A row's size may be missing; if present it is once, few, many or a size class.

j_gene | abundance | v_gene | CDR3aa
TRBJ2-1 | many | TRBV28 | ASSPPGLASLGEQF
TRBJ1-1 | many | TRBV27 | ASSLLGIVNTEAF
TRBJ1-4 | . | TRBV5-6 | ASSFRGQGESDEKLF
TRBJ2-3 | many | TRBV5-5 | ASSPGHRTERGDTQY
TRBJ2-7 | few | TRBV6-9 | ASSYRDLYEQY
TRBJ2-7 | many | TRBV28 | AISPGPGLAGGPSYEQY
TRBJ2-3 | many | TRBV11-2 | ASGPQGARDTQY
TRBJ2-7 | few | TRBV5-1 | ASSLGAEFYEQY
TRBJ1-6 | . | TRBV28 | ASSLFRMTGKFDSPLH
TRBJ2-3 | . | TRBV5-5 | SSSLSPHAGSSTDTQY
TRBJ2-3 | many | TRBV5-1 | ASSLVAGPGDTQY
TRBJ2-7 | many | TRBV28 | ASSFGLLGEQY
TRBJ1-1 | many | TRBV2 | ASRDKFMNTEAF
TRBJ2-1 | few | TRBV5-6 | ASSQGLADSEQF
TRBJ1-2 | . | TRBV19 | ASSIGTGYGYT
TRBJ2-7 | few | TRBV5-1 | ASSLAGTMSSYEQY
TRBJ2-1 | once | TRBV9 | ASSVDRRLATYNEQF